Presented here are 14 T cell receptor beta chains from one specimen sequenced in a study of control samples from healthy donors and cancer patients. Sequencing used immunoSEQ multiplex PCR; TCRdb keeps in-frame clones, though not all of them. The sample contains about 200,000 clones, about 91% of which appear only once. The sample consisted of blood. Receptors originate from a young man in good health.

J is TRBJ1-1 and V is TRBV9, with 9 bases matching TRBD1. Germline trimming cut 4 bases from V and 6 bases from J; bases unmatched to any gene: 10. Germline CDR1 is SGDLS and CDR2 is YYNGEE. CDR3 size: 15 residues. Written as DNA, the CDR3 is TGTGCCAGCAGCTCCCCCGGGACAGGGTTATCTGAAGCTTTCTTT. Translation: CASSSPGTGLSEAFF. The entire variable domain, with the rest obtained from reference TRBV9 and TRBJ1-1, is as follows: DSGVTQTPKHLITATGQRVTLRCSPRSGDLSVYWYQQSLDQGLQFLIQYYNGEERAKGNILERFSAQQFPDLHSELNLSSLELGDSALYFCASSSPGTGLSEAFFGQGTRLTVV.

This rearrangement joins TRBV5-1 to TRBJ1-6, with D possibly being TRBD1 (6 bases). The CDR3 is 14 amino acids. Deletions cut 0 bases from V and 9 bases from J, with 10 bases between. In germline, CDR1 is SGHRS, CDR2 YFSETQ. CDR3 sequence (DNA): TGCGCCAGCAGCTTGGTAGGGGGGGGTTCACCCCTCCACTTT. Its translation: CASSLVGGGSPLHF.

This clone was detected a few times. This sample includes further DNA sequences coding for the same CDR3. The rearrangement links TRBV18 to TRBJ2-2; unclear D gene. Germline V gene lookup returns CDR1 KGHSH and CDR2 LQKENI. CDR3 length: 13 amino acids. The V gene lost 1 base and the J gene lost 3 bases, with 3 bases spanning the gap. The CDR3 is CASSPQDTGELFF. The CDR3 bases are TGTGCCAGCTCACCACAAGACACCGGGGAGCTGTTTTTT.

The chain carries TRBV19 and TRBJ1-5; D ambiguous. CDR1 is LNHDA, CDR2 SQIVND, per germline (reference sequence). V was cut by 6 bases and J by 0 bases, with 21 bases left in between. The CDR3 spans 18 residues. CDR3 nucleotide sequence: TGTGCCAGTAGAACCTCGCTTTTTGCCTTCGATAGCAATCAGCCCCAGCATTTT. Protein product: CASRTSLFAFDSNQPQHF.

In this sample, this clone turned up once. The gene calls are TRBV4-1 and TRBJ1-5; the D is unclear. Trimming pared 1 base from V and 3 bases from J, leaving 7 bases between. Per the germline V gene, CDR1 is MGHRA and CDR2 is YSYEKL. CDR3 length equals 14 residues. In DNA, the CDR3 is TGCGCCAGCAGCCAAGTTCAGAACAATCAGCCCCAGCATTTT. This codes for CASSQVQNNQPQHF.

The chain is built from TRBV9 and TRBJ1-2; TRBD1 aligns across 8 bases. V shed 7 bases, J shed 0 bases, and the junction held 8 bases outside the gene matches. The germline CDR1 and CDR2 sequences are SGDLS and YYNGEE. This CDR3 spans 15 amino acids. In nucleotides, the CDR3 is TGTGCCAGCGGGGACAGGCCTGGCCCTAACTATGGCTACACCTTC. Amino acid sequence: CASGDRPGPNYGYTF.

The rearrangement uses TRBV7-6 and TRBJ2-7, with D hard to call. Between the trimmed V and J ends, which lost 3 bases and 6 bases, there was a span of 6 bases. The CDR3 runs 11 residues. Germline V gene lookup returns CDR1 SGHVS and CDR2 FNYEAQ. DNA for the CDR3: TGTGCCAGCAGCTTCTTGTGCGAGCAGTACTTC. The encoded protein is CASSFLCEQYF. The complete variable domain, with remaining parts taken from reference TRBV7-6 and TRBJ2-7, reads GAGVSQSPRYKVTKRGQDVALRCDPISGHVSLYWYRQALGQGPEFLTYFNYEAQQDKSGLPNDRFSAERPEGSISTLTIQRTEQRDSAMYRCASSFLCEQYFGPGTRLTVT.

This clone was seen only once. The chain employs TRBV19 and TRBJ2-6; unclear D gene. V was shortened by 1 base and J by 2 bases, with 9 bases between the two germline ends. CDR1 and CDR2 from the germline V gene are LNHDA and SQIVND (reference sequence). This CDR3 has 16 residues. The CDR3 region has the DNA TGTGCCAGTAGTATAGGAACCCGGGCTGGGGCCAACGTCCTGACTTTC. Translation gives CASSIGTRAGANVLTF.

The V gene is TRBV3-1 (or the pseudogene TRBV3-2), the J gene TRBJ1-3; D uncertain. CDR1 and CDR2 (germline): LGHDT, YNNKEL (reference sequence). The CDR3 loop spans 15 amino acids. The ends were cut back, 1 base at V and 2 bases at J, with 9 bases in the middle. In nucleotides, the CDR3 is TGTGCCAGCAGCCAAGGCACCGGGGCTGGAAACACCATATATTTT. Protein: CASSQGTGAGNTIYF.

The rearrangement joins TRBV6-1 to TRBJ2-3, with 8 bases lining up with TRBD1. From germline, CDR1 is MNHNS and CDR2 SASEGT. V was clipped by 0 bases and J by 1 base; unmatched bases: 3. The CDR3 extends over 16 amino acids. CDR3 coding DNA: TGTGCCAGCAGTGAAGCGGACAGGGTTGGCACAGATACGCAGTATTTT. Translation gives CASSEADRVGTDTQYF.

This clone appeared a few times. The rearrangement joins TRBV6-2 or TRBV6-3 to TRBJ1-1, with TRBD1 matching 8 bases. Germline trimming cut 5 bases from V and 6 bases from J; bases unmatched to any gene: 5. Germline V CDR1 and CDR2: MNHEY, SVGEGT. The CDR3 is made up of 13 amino acids. The CDR3 DNA is TGTGCCAGCAGTCGGGCACAGGGGGCTGAAGCTTTCTTT. It specifies CASSRAQGAEAFF.

This rearrangement joins TRBV5-1 to TRBJ2-3, with D perhaps matching TRBD1 (5 bases). This CDR3 has 14 residues. CDR1 and CDR2 from the germline V gene are SGHRS and YFSETQ. V lost 4 bases and J 0 bases, leaving 9 bases between the germline ends. Written as DNA, the CDR3 is TGCGCCAGCAGCCTAGGGGCTAGCACAGATACGCAGTATTTT. It is translated as CASSLGASTDTQYF.

Written as DNA, the CDR3 is TGTGCCAGCAGTGAGTGGACAGCAGTGGTCTATGGCTACACCTTC. Protein product: CASSEWTAVVYGYTF. The chain recombines TRBV6-1 with TRBJ1-2; a possible D gene is TRBD1 (6 bases). The CDR3 consists of 15 residues. Trimming cost V 3 bases and J 4 bases, with 15 bases left between them. Germline assignment: CDR1 MNHNS and CDR2 SASEGT.

The CDR3 is CASSGRTGGTEAFF. CDR3 sequence (DNA): TGTGCCAGCAGTGGACGGACAGGGGGCACTGAAGCTTTCTTT. This sequence joins TRBV2 and TRBJ1-1; 10 bases agree with TRBD1. V trimming: 4 bases; J trimming: 4 bases; junction bases outside the gene matches: 3. The CDR3 length is 14 residues. The V gene's germline CDR1 is SNHLY and CDR2 FYNNEI.